Listed below are T cell receptor beta chains from one sample, sequenced in a study of T cells after posttransplantation cyclophosphamide. TCRdb keeps only in-frame clones here, not all; method: immunoSEQ multiplex PCR. The sample presents 20,000 to 25,000 clones, none singletons. The sequencing sample was made of PBMCs. These receptors were taken from a woman in her forties or fifties in good health, CMV-negative, and a related stem cell transplant donor. CDR3s include the opening cysteine and the closing phenylalanine or tryptophan. The D gene is left open where the match is weak. Clone sizes are given selectively: once, few, many, or a class where the clone is expanded.

CDR3,DNA,size,D,V,J
CASSERQILNTEAFF,TGTGCCAGCAGTGAACGACAGATTTTGAACACTGAAGCTTTCTTT,many,.,TRBV6-1,TRBJ1-1
CASRFDLSNTGELFF,TGTGCCAGCCGCTTCGACTTGTCGAACACCGGGGAGCTGTTTTTT,many,.,TRBV6-1,TRBJ2-2
CASSFTSGTGGRETQYF,TGTGCCAGCAGCTTTACCTCCGGGACAGGGGGCAGGGAGACCCAGTACTTC,.,TRBD1,TRBV11-2,TRBJ2-5
CASSPRLAGLYNEQFF,TGTGCCAGCTCACCACGACTAGCGGGACTATACAATGAGCAGTTCTTC,many,TRBD2,TRBV18,TRBJ2-1
CASSKPGGMSTDTQYF,TGTGCCAGTAGTAAACCAGGGGGCATGAGCACAGATACGCAGTATTTT,many,TRBD1,TRBV19,TRBJ2-3
CASNGQFDNEQFF,TGTGCCAGCAACGGACAGTTCGACAATGAGCAGTTCTTC,many,.,TRBV28,TRBJ2-1
CASSLTLGGGVPYEQYF,TGCGCCAGCAGCTTAACGCTCGGGGGGGGAGTCCCCTACGAGCAGTACTTC,few,TRBD2,TRBV5-1,TRBJ2-7
CASSYSGTGGASGYTF,TGTGCCAGCAGTTACTCGGGCACAGGGGGCGCGTCCGGCTACACCTTC,many,TRBD1,TRBV6-5,TRBJ1-2
CASSLSAGGQNEQFF,TGTGCCAGCAGCTTAAGCGCGGGGGGGCAGAATGAGCAGTTCTTC,many,TRBD2,TRBV7-3,TRBJ2-1
CASSGYGTGTFNEQFF,TGTGCCAGCAGCGGATACGGGACAGGGACATTCAATGAGCAGTTCTTC,many,TRBD1,TRBV11-2,TRBJ2-1
CASSAILQGSGNTIYF,TGTGCCAGCAGCGCAATATTACAGGGGTCTGGAAACACCATATATTTT,many,TRBD1,TRBV7-2,TRBJ1-3
CASSSYRGLNEQFF,TGTGCCAGCAGCTCTTACAGGGGTCTTAATGAGCAGTTCTTC,many,TRBD1,TRBV7-8,TRBJ2-1
CAAIPRQISGNTIYF,TGTGCCGCTATACCGCGACAGATCTCTGGAAACACCATATATTTT,many,.,TRBV6-4,TRBJ1-3